The 2 T cell receptor beta chains reported below all come from one sample, sequenced in a study of cytomegalovirus exposure and HLA in healthy donors. The PCR used 60 Vbeta and 13 Jbeta primers. Assay: immunoSEQ multiplex PCR; the TCRdb copy retains only in-frame clones and omits some. The data hold about 190,000 clones, with around four fifths observed a single time. Sequenced input: PBMCs. These receptors came from a woman aged 40 to 49 in good health and CMV-seronegative.

This chain connects TRBV6-1 to TRBJ2-6; the D gene is possibly TRBD1 (5 bases). The germline V gene has CDR1 MNHNS and CDR2 SASEGT. Trimming left V 6 bases short and J 6 bases short, with 9 bases between. The CDR3 extends over 13 amino acids. The CDR3 DNA follows: TGTGCCAGCAGCAGGGATCAGGCCAACGTCCTGACTTTC. It is translated as CASSRDQANVLTF.

This clone was seen once. The chain links TRBV4-1 to TRBJ2-1; 7 bases are shared with TRBD2. Germline V gives CDR1 MGHRA, CDR2 YSYEKL. The CDR3 is made up of 16 amino acids. Trimming cost V 0 bases and J 3 bases; bases outside gene matches: 5. CDR3 in amino acids: CASSQDWASGYNEQFF. The CDR3 DNA reads as TGCGCCAGCAGCCAAGACTGGGCTAGCGGCTACAATGAGCAGTTCTTC.